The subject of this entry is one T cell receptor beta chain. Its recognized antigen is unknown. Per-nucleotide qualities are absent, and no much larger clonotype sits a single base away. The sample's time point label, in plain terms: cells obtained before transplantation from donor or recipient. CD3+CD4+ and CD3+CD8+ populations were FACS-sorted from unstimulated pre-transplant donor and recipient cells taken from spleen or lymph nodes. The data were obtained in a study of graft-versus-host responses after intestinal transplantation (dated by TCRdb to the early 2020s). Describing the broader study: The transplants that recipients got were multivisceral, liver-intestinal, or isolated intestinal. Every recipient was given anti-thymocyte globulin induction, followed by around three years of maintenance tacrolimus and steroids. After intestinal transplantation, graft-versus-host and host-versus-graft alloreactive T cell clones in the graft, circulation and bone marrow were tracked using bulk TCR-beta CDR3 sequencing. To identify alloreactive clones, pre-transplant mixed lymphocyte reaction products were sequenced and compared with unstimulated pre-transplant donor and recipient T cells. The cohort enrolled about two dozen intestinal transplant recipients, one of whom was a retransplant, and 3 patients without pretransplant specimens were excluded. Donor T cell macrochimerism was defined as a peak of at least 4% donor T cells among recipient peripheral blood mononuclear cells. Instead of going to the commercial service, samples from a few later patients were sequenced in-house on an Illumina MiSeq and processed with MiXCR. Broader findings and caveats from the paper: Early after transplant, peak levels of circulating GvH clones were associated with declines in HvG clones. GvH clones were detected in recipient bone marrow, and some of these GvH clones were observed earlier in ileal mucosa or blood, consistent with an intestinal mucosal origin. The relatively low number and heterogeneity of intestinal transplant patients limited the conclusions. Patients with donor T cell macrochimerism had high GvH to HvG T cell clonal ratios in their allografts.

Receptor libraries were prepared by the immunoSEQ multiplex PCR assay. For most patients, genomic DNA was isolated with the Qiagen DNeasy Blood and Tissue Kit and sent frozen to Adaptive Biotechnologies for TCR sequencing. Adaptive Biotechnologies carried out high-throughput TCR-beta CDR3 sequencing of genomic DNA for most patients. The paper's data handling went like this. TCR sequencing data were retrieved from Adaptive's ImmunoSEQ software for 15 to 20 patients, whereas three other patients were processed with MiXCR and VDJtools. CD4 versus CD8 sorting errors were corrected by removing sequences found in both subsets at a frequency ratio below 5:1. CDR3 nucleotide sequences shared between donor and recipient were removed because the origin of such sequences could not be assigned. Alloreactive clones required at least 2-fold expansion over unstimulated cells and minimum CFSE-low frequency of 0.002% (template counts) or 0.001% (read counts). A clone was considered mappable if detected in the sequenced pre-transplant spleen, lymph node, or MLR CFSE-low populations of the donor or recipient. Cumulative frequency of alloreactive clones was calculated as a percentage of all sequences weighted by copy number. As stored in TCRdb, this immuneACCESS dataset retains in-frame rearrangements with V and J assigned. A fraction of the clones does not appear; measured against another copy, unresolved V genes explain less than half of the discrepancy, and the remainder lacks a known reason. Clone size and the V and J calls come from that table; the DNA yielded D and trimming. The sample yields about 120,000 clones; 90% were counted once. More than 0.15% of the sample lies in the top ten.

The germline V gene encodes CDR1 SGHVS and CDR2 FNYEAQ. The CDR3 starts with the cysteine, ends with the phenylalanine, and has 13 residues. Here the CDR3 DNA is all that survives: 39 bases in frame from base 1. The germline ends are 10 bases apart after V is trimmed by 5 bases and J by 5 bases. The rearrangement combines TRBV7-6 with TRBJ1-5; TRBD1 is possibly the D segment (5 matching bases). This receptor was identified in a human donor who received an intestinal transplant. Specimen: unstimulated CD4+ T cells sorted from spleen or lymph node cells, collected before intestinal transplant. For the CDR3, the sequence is CASSLDSYQPQHF. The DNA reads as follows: TGTGCCAGCAGCCTCGACAGTTATCAGCCCCAGCATTTT.